The sequence of this T cell receptor (beta chain) was determined in a study of blood T cell repertoires in COVID-19. On the study more broadly: The United States, Italy and Spain were the sources of the acute and convalescent COVID-19 samples.

The germline V gene has CDR1 LNHNV and CDR2 YYDKDF (reference sequence). The CDR3 is 18 residues long. The V and J ends lost 1 base and 4 bases, in that order; junction bases with no gene match: 6. The assay was immunoSEQ multiplex PCR, and TCRdb's table has in-frame clones only and misses some. The sample yields over 250,000 clones, 75% to 95% seen once. The cohort comprised adults aged about 18 to 100 years residing in approximately 25 US areas. For recovered donors of Cohort 3, there were two negative PCRs, clearance, or symptom resolution. The sequencing input was PBMCs or T cells enriched from blood (not recorded which). The TCR was taken from a woman aged 25 to 45 who had recovered from COVID-19. The V call is TRBV15, the J call TRBJ2-1; 14 bases match TRBD2. The chain's CDR3 is CATSRVRLAGGTYNEQFF. The CDR3 region has the DNA TGTGCCACCAGCAGAGTTAGACTAGCGGGAGGGACATACAATGAGCAGTTCTTC.